Following are 10 T cell receptor beta chains from one sample sequenced in a study of T-cell memory formation after mild COVID-19. TCRdb fed the 5' RACE reads into MiXCR, producing one record per CDR3 protein. The table has roughly 450,000 distinct CDR3 sequences, roughly 17% seen once; the top ten hold around a fifth. Source material: PBMCs or a T cell subset sorted from them (not recorded which). All receptors come from a man younger than 30 who had mild COVID-19 (a few samples of this study predate the infection). Cell type and time point are not known.

This clonotype has a handful of counts. This sequence joins TRBV20-1 and TRBJ1-2, with 9 bases identical to TRBD1. The ends lost 2 bases at V and 12 bases at J; junction bases unmatched: 10. CDR1 and CDR2 (germline): DFQATT, SNEGSKA (reference sequence). CDR3 length equals 13 residues. CDR3 sequence: CSARRDRVATDTF. The CDR3, as DNA: TGCAGTGCTAGAAGGGACAGGGTTGCCACGGACACCTTC.

The chain uses TRBV15 and TRBJ2-7; D not certain. The V gene's germline CDR1 is LNHNV and CDR2 YYDKDF (reference sequence). Trimming pared 0 bases from V and 2 bases from J, leaving 11 bases between. The CDR3 runs to 15 residues. CDR3 in DNA: TGTGCCACCAGCAGAGATGAGGTCTGGACCTACGAGCAGTACTTC. Amino acids: CATSRDEVWTYEQYF.

The CDR3 DNA sequence: TGCGCCAGCAGCTTGGTTTCCGTCCCCCAAGAGACCCAGTACTTC. Translating it yields CASSLVSVPQETQYF. J is TRBJ2-5 and V is TRBV5-1; D is unresolved. Trimming pared 0 bases from V and 1 base from J, leaving 10 bases between. The germline CDR1 and CDR2 sequences are SGHRS and YFSETQ. The CDR3 runs to 15 residues. Together with reference TRBV5-1 and TRBJ2-5, the CDR3 gives the full variable domain: KAGVTQTPRYLIKTRGQQVTLSCSPISGHRSVSWYQQTPGQGLQFLFEYFSETQRNKGNFPGRFSGRQFSNSRSEMNVSTLELGDSALYLCASSLVSVPQETQYFGPGTRLLVL.

This clonotype was found a few times. The chain links TRBV28 to TRBJ1-2; maybe TRBD1 (5 bases). V lost 5 bases and J lost 2, with 15 bases in between. The CDR3 is 15 residues long. Germline CDR1 is MDHEN and CDR2 is SYDVKM. CDR3 sequence reads: CASSPLPQGNYGYTF. The CDR3 DNA sequence: TGTGCCAGCAGTCCCCTCCCGCAGGGCAACTATGGCTACACCTTC.

V is TRBV12-3 or TRBV12-4 and J is TRBJ2-7; D gene uncertain. The CDR3 has 14 amino acids. Trimming cost V 5 bases and J 3 bases, with 14 bases left between them. CDR3 nucleotides: TGTGCCAGCAGTCAAGGCCCGGTGGGCTACGAGCAGTACTTC. This translates into CASSQGPVGYEQYF.

For the CDR3, the DNA is TGTGCCAGCAGCCCCGACAGGGGGAATGAGCAGTTCTTC. It specifies CASSPDRGNEQFF. The chain uses TRBV7-7 and TRBJ2-1; 9 bases align to TRBD1. With V trimmed by 5 bases and J by 7 bases, 3 bases remained unmatched. The CDR3 has 13 residues. Germline assignment: CDR1 SSHAT and CDR2 FNYEAQ (reference sequence).

This clonotype occurred a few times. The chain carries TRBV4-3 and TRBJ2-3; no reliable D call. V gave up 4 bases and J gave up 1 base, with 6 bases separating them. This CDR3 is built from 13 residues. Germline loops: CDR1 LGHNA, CDR2 YSLEER. The CDR3 loop is CASSRSGTDTQYF. As DNA, the CDR3 is TGCGCCAGCAGCCGGTCCGGCACAGATACGCAGTATTTT.

The gene calls are TRBV6-6 and TRBJ1-1; D ambiguous. The V gene lost 2 bases and the J gene lost 4 bases, with 8 bases spanning the gap. Germline loops: CDR1 MNHNY, CDR2 SVGAGI (reference sequence). This CDR3 has 13 amino acids. CDR3 bases: TGTGCCAGCAGTTACCACCTCGGCACTGAAGCTTTCTTT. It translates to CASSYHLGTEAFF.

This clonotype was detected a few times. V and J are TRBV14 and TRBJ2-2; D not resolved. Germline CDR1 is SGHDN and CDR2 is FVKESK. With 5 bases removed from V and 3 bases from J, the gap between germline ends came to 7 bases. The CDR3 is made up of 13 amino acids. CDR3 DNA: TGTGCCAGCAGCTCCAGGTACACCGGGGAGCTGTTTTTT. Protein sequence: CASSSRYTGELFF.

This clonotype was recorded many times. The chain is built from TRBV7-2 and TRBJ2-1; 8 bases align to TRBD2. Germline CDR1 is SGHTA and CDR2 is FQGNSA. The V gene end was trimmed by 2 bases and the J gene end by 4 bases; junction bases not matched to a gene: 4. The CDR3 runs 15 residues. The CDR3 DNA follows: TGTGCCAGCAGCTTACAAGCGGGGGAATACAATGAGCAGTTCTTC. Its translation: CASSLQAGEYNEQFF. Variable domain in full (rest from reference TRBV7-2 and TRBJ2-1): GAGVSQSPSNKVTEKGKDVELRCDPISGHTALYWYRQSLGQGLEFLIYFQGNSAPDKSGLPSDRFSAERTGGSVSTLTIQRTQQEDSAVYLCASSLQAGEYNEQFFGPGTRLTVL.